This entry lists 17 T cell receptor beta chains sequenced from one sample in a study of CD8 T cell repertoires and HIV-1 epitope variants. Data came from immunoSEQ multiplex PCR; TCRdb stores just in-frame clones and leaves some out. The table records tens of thousands of clones, 60% to 80% of them present only once. Material for sequencing was uncultured baseline CD8+ T cells from peripheral blood mononuclear cells (PBMCs). The receptors originated from a male donor with HIV.

This chain joins TRBV6-1 and TRBJ2-1, with 12 bases aligning to TRBD2. V trimming: 4 bases; J trimming: 0 bases; junction bases outside the gene matches: 1. The CDR3 has 16 residues. Looked up from germline, CDR1 is MNHNS and CDR2 is SASEGT. Here the CDR3 DNA reads TGTGCCAGCAGTGCGACTAGCGGGAGCTCCTACAATGAGCAGTTCTTC. It translates to CASSATSGSSYNEQFF.

This clone was recorded a few times. This sequence joins TRBV5-1 and TRBJ1-5; tentatively, D is TRBD1 (5 bases). This CDR3 has 14 amino acids. Germline loops: CDR1 SGHRS, CDR2 YFSETQ. The V and J ends lost 4 bases and 2 bases respectively, with 10 bases between them. CDR3 protein: CASSHGDGNQPQHF. The CDR3 coding sequence is TGCGCCAGCAGCCATGGGGACGGCAATCAGCCCCAGCATTTT.

This clone was picked up one time. The V call is TRBV27, the J call TRBJ1-6; D is possibly TRBD1 (6 bases). Trimming left V 6 bases short and J 3 bases short, with 15 bases between. Germline CDR1 is MNHEY and CDR2 is SMNVEV (reference sequence). This CDR3 spans 16 amino acids. The DNA for the CDR3 is TGTGCCAGCAGCCTTTACACAGGGTTCTATAATTCACCCCTCCACTTT. This encodes CASSLYTGFYNSPLHF.

This clone was recorded once. This chain connects TRBV15 to TRBJ2-1; D unresolved. V was trimmed by 0 bases and J by 11 bases, leaving 8 bases between them. The CDR3 runs to 12 residues. Germline V gene lookup returns CDR1 LNHNV and CDR2 YYDKDF (reference sequence). Here the CDR3 reads CATSREAVKQFF. In DNA, the CDR3 is TGTGCCACCAGCAGAGAGGCGGTCAAGCAGTTCTTC.

The CDR3 DNA follows: TGCACCAGCTCCTTTCATACGCAGTATTTT. Protein product: CTSSFHTQYF. The chain carries TRBV1 and TRBJ2-3; TRBD2 was called by the table and not checked on the DNA. TRBV1 is assigned pseudogene status. The CDR3 extends over 10 amino acids.

The chain uses TRBV19 and TRBJ2-5; 7 bases align to TRBD1. From germline, CDR1 is LNHDA and CDR2 SQIVND (reference sequence). The J segment lost 7 bases and the V segment lost 2 bases, leaving 7 bases of the junction unmatched. The CDR3 consists of 14 residues. The CDR3 loop is CASSIRQGAGTQYF. The CDR3 DNA is TGTGCCAGTAGTATAAGACAGGGCGCTGGGACCCAGTACTTC.

This clone was recorded once. This chain joins TRBV28 and TRBJ2-1; D perhaps matches TRBD2 (6 bases). Trimming left V 5 bases short and J 7 bases short, with 12 bases between. This CDR3 region has 13 residues. Germline values: CDR1 MDHEN, CDR2 SYDVKM. The CDR3 coding sequence is TGTGCCAGCAGTAAGCCTAGCGTGAATGAGCAGTTCTTC. Its translation is CASSKPSVNEQFF.

The V gene is TRBV18, the J gene TRBJ2-7, with TRBD1 identical over 8 bases. The J segment lost 5 bases and the V segment lost 3 bases, leaving 6 bases of the junction unmatched. The CDR3 covers 14 residues. CDR1 is KGHSH and CDR2 is LQKENI in the germline V gene. CDR3 coding DNA: TGTGCCAGCTCACCGGCGGGACAGGATAACGAGCAGTACTTC. Translating it yields CASSPAGQDNEQYF. Using reference TRBV18 and TRBJ2-7 for the parts outside the CDR3, the full variable domain is NAGVMQNPRHLVRRRGQEARLRCSPMKGHSHVYWYRQLPEEGLKFMVYLQKENIIDESGMPKERFSAEFPKEGPSILRIQQVVRGDSAAYFCASSPAGQDNEQYFGPGTRLTVT.

This sequence joins TRBV7-9 and TRBJ2-1; possible D gene TRBD2, 5 bases. Germline values: CDR1 SEHNR, CDR2 FQNEAQ (reference sequence). The CDR3 spans 13 residues. The ends were cut back, 7 bases at V and 4 bases at J, with 11 bases in the middle. CDR3 nucleotide sequence: TGTGCCAGCATCGCGGGCTCTTACAATGAGCAGTTCTTC. Translated: CASIAGSYNEQFF.

The chain couples TRBV7-2 to TRBJ1-2; possibly TRBD1 for D (5 bases). The germline V gene encodes CDR1 SGHTA and CDR2 FQGNSA. V lost 4 bases and J 6 bases, leaving 12 bases between the germline ends. There are 13 residues in the CDR3. The CDR3 loop is CASSSQGFDGYTF. CDR3 nucleotide sequence: TGTGCCAGCAGCTCTCAGGGCTTTGATGGCTACACCTTC.

The V gene is TRBV19, the J gene TRBJ2-3; D is undetermined. This CDR3 is 15 amino acids long. With 2 bases removed from V and 0 bases from J, the gap between germline ends came to 9 bases. Germline lookup yields CDR1 LNHDA and CDR2 SQIVND (reference sequence). CDR3 in amino acids: CASSILAESTDTQYF. For the CDR3, the DNA is TGTGCCAGTAGTATACTGGCGGAGAGCACAGATACGCAGTATTTT.

The chain has TRBV6-6 and TRBJ1-1; 8 nucleotides align to TRBD1. Germline-derived CDR1 and CDR2 are MNHNY and SVGAGI (reference sequence). This CDR3 region has 13 residues. J lost 1 base, V lost 11 bases, and 6 bases had no gene match. As DNA, the CDR3 is TGTGCCTCAAGACAGGGGACGAACACTGAAGCTTTCTTT. It codes for CASRQGTNTEAFF.

This clone was seen repeatedly, ten times or more. The rearrangement uses TRBV27 and TRBJ1-2; TRBD1 matches at 9 bases. There are 16 residues in the CDR3. J was trimmed by 2 bases and V by 6 bases; bases with no gene match: 10. Germline CDR1 is MNHEY and CDR2 is SMNVEV (reference sequence). Here the CDR3 DNA reads TGTGCCAGCAGCTTACAGAGGGACAGGGAAAACTATGGCTACACCTTC. Protein sequence: CASSLQRDRENYGYTF.

The chain is built from TRBV2 and TRBJ2-7; D is ambiguous. The length of the CDR3 is 12 residues. V gave up 5 bases and J gave up 2 bases, with 7 bases separating them. CDR1 SNHLY and CDR2 FYNNEI come from the germline V gene. The CDR3 loop is CASSQETYEQYF. CDR3 DNA: TGTGCCAGCAGTCAGGAAACCTACGAGCAGTACTTC.

This clone appeared a few times. The V gene is TRBV7-2, the J gene TRBJ2-1; 7 nucleotides agree with TRBD2. Trimming cost V 5 bases and J 1 base; bases outside gene matches: 2. The CDR3 has 14 amino acids. The germline V gene encodes CDR1 SGHTA and CDR2 FQGNSA. The CDR3 protein is CASSLSGSYNEQFF. CDR3 bases: TGTGCCAGCAGCCTTAGCGGGTCCTACAATGAGCAGTTCTTC.

The J gene is TRBJ2-5, the V gene TRBV9; no clear D. CDR1 is SGDLS, CDR2 YYNGEE, per germline. CDR3 length: 15 residues. V was trimmed by 0 bases and J by 4 bases, leaving 13 bases between them. CDR3: CASSVGPRRLETQYF. The CDR3 DNA is TGTGCCAGCAGCGTAGGCCCTCGGCGACTAGAGACCCAGTACTTC.

CDR3 sequence (DNA): TGTGCCAGCACCCGGGATGAGGGTAGGTACAATCAGCCCCAGCATTTT. Encoded protein: CASTRDEGRYNQPQHF. The chain is built from TRBV2 and TRBJ1-5; D gene uncertain. The CDR3 is made up of 16 amino acids. Germline loops: CDR1 SNHLY, CDR2 FYNNEI. V lost 7 bases and J 3 bases, leaving 19 bases between the germline ends.